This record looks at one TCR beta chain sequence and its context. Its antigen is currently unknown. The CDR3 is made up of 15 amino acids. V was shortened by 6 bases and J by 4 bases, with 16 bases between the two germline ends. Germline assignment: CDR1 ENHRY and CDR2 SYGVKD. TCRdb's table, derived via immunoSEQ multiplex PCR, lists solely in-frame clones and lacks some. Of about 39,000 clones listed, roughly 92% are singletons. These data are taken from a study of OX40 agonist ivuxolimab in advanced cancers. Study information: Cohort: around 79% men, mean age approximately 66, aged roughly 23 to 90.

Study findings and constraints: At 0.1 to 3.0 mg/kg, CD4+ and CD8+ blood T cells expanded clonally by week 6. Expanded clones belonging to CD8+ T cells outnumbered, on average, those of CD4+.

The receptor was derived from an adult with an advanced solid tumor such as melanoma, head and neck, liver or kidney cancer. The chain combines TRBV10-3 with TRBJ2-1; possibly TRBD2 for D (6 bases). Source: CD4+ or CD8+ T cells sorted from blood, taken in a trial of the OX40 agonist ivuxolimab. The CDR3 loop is CAISALTRSYNEQFF. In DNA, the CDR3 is TGTGCCATCAGCGCCTTGACTAGGAGTTACAATGAGCAGTTCTTC.